These 19 T cell receptor beta chains originate from one sample sequenced in a study of CD8+ T cells in alopecia areata. Treatment of the sample: oral pan-JAK inhibitor, 5-10 mg twice daily. RNA, once extracted, was reverse transcribed into cDNA for use as the sequencing template. Profiled with immunoSEQ multiplex PCR; TCRdb holds only in-frame clones, not every one. The repertoire has under 200,000 clones, less than 70% of them found once; the top ten carry about 14%. Material: CD4+ T cells sorted from blood, obtained at week 24, from a patient treated with tofacitinib. The receptors derive from a human donor with alopecia areata.

The chain joins TRBV6-1 to TRBJ2-7; D tentatively reads TRBD1 or TRBD2 (5 bases each). Germline V gives CDR1 MNHNS, CDR2 SASEGT. V gave up 0 bases and J gave up 2 bases, with 11 bases separating them. This CDR3 has 15 residues. This chain's CDR3 is CASSEAGTATYEQYF. CDR3 nucleotide sequence: TGTGCCAGCAGTGAAGCTGGGACGGCCACCTACGAGCAGTACTTC.

The V gene is TRBV7-9, the J gene TRBJ1-6, with TRBD1 matching 12 bases. The V gene end was trimmed by 7 bases and the J gene end by 5 bases; junction bases not matched to a gene: 6. This CDR3 is 16 amino acids long. Germline CDR1 reads SEHNR; CDR2 reads FQNEAQ (reference sequence). The CDR3 sequence: CASNGTGGAHNSPLHF. CDR3 in DNA: TGTGCCAGCAACGGGACAGGGGGCGCGCATAATTCACCCCTCCACTTT.

This clone showed up just a few times. This chain uses TRBV30 with TRBJ1-5, with D uncertain. Germline V gene sequence: CDR1 GTSNPN, CDR2 SVGIG (reference sequence). The V gene lost 3 bases and the J gene lost 9 bases, with 12 bases spanning the gap. The CDR3 covers 12 residues. Here the CDR3 reads CAWSGGRGPQHF. CDR3 nucleotide sequence: TGTGCCTGGAGCGGAGGACGAGGGCCCCAGCATTTT.

This clone appeared once. The gene calls are TRBV11-2 and TRBJ2-7, with D perhaps TRBD1 (6 bases). The CDR3 consists of 15 residues. Germline V lookup: CDR1 SGHAT, CDR2 FQNNGV. Trimming left V 3 bases short and J 4 bases short, with 16 bases between. The CDR3 here is CASSLRQAERYEQYF. For the CDR3, the DNA is TGTGCCAGCAGCTTGAGACAGGCCGAAAGGTACGAGCAGTACTTC.

The J gene is TRBJ1-5, the V gene TRBV6-5; D gene unclear. Trimming removed 6 bases from V and 7 bases from J, with 13 bases in between. The CDR3 extends over 13 amino acids. In germline, CDR1 is MNHEY, CDR2 SVGAGI. The CDR3 DNA follows: TGTGCCAGCAGGAGGGAAAGGTGGCAGCCCCAGCATTTT. Translating gives CASRRERWQPQHF.

This sequence joins TRBV15 and TRBJ2-2; D possibly corresponds to TRBD2 (6 bases). From germline, CDR1 is LNHNV and CDR2 YYDKDF (reference sequence). CDR3 length: 15 residues. V lost 2 bases and J 6 bases, leaving 13 bases between the germline ends. The CDR3 DNA reads TGTGCCACCAGCAGACATCGGAGGGACCCCGGGGAGCTGTTTTTT. Translation gives CATSRHRRDPGELFF.

The table lists this clone with a few counts. V usage is TRBV10-3 and J usage is TRBJ1-1; a weak D match, TRBD1 (6 bases). Trimming took 6 bases from V and 5 from J, leaving 13 bases between them. The germline gives CDR1 ENHRY, CDR2 SYGVKD. This CDR3 is 13 amino acids long. CDR3 DNA sequence: TGTGCCATCAGGAAACAGGGAGGGACTGAAGCTTTCTTT. Protein: CAIRKQGGTEAFF.

The CDR3 region is CASSFGAGQNTEAFF. The CDR3 nucleotides read TGTGCCAGCAGCTTCGGTGCAGGGCAGAACACTGAAGCTTTCTTT. The J gene is TRBJ1-1, the V gene TRBV5-6, with TRBD1 as a possible D gene (5 bases). Germline V gene lookup returns CDR1 SGHDT and CDR2 YYEEEE. This CDR3 has 15 residues. The V end lost 2 bases, the J end lost 1 base, and 12 bases lay between the germline ends.

The chain joins TRBV14 to TRBJ1-1; 7 bases are shared with TRBD1. Looked up from germline, CDR1 is SGHDN and CDR2 is FVKESK. The CDR3 is 12 residues long. With 4 bases clipped from V and 11 bases from J, the junction kept 7 bases outside the gene matches. CDR3 nucleotide sequence: TGTGCCAGCAGCCCCGACAGGGTGGGGGCTTTCTTT. Translated, it gives CASSPDRVGAFF.

The chain carries TRBV29-1 and TRBJ1-2; D uncertain. Trimming left V 4 bases short and J 1 base short, with 16 bases between. CDR1 is SQVTM, CDR2 ANQGSEA, per germline. The CDR3 covers 15 residues. The CDR3 bases are TGCAGCGTTGTACCCCGACTCCAGGTTAACTATGGCTACACCTTC. Its translation is CSVVPRLQVNYGYTF.

This clone was recorded at least ten times. A junction boundary mismatches the germline segment, possibly from a read error. The V call is TRBV29-1, the J call TRBJ1-4; 7 positions agree with TRBD1. The CDR3 loop spans 14 amino acids. Germline-derived CDR1 and CDR2 are SQVTM and ANQGSEA. For the CDR3, the DNA is TGCAGCGTGGAAGGGACAGCAACTAATGAAAAACTGTTTTTT. The encoded protein is CSVEGTATNEKLFF.

This chain links TRBV7-8 with TRBJ1-5; 10 nucleotides align to TRBD1. CDR3 length: 16 amino acids. Germline loops: CDR1 SGHVS, CDR2 FQNEAQ. The V and J ends lost 1 base and 4 bases, in that order; junction bases with no gene match: 4. CDR3 protein: CASSLGDRGVNQPQHF. In nucleotides, the CDR3 is TGTGCCAGCAGCTTAGGGGACAGGGGCGTAAATCAGCCCCAGCATTTT.

This chain uses TRBV5-1 with TRBJ2-7; TRBD2 aligns across 12 bases. The CDR3 runs 15 residues. V lost 4 bases and J lost 3; bases outside the gene matches: 5. Germline V gene sequence: CDR1 SGHRS, CDR2 YFSETQ. CDR3 in DNA: TGCGCCAGCAGCCCCCTAGCGGGGGGGAACTACGAGCAGTACTTC. Encoded protein: CASSPLAGGNYEQYF.

The V and J genes are TRBV4-2 and TRBJ2-5; D possibly corresponds to TRBD2 (5 bases). The CDR3 contains 16 residues. V was shortened by 1 base and J by 1 base, with 13 bases between the two germline ends. CDR1 LGHNA and CDR2 YNFKEQ come from the germline V gene. The CDR3 loop is CASSQALRGIQETQYF. The DNA of the CDR3 is TGTGCCAGCAGCCAAGCCCTCCGGGGAATCCAAGAGACCCAGTACTTC.

The V gene is TRBV15, the J gene TRBJ1-1, with a possible D match to TRBD1 (5 bases). The V gene lost 0 bases and the J gene lost 11 bases, with 10 bases spanning the gap. Per the germline V gene, CDR1 is LNHNV and CDR2 is YYDKDF (reference sequence). This CDR3 contains 12 residues. The CDR3 DNA follows: TGTGCCACCAGCAGAGAGGCAGGGTTGGCTTTCTTT. It encodes CATSREAGLAFF.

The gene calls are TRBV19 and TRBJ1-2, with D unresolved. This CDR3 comprises 11 residues. Germline lookup yields CDR1 LNHDA and CDR2 SQIVND (reference sequence). With 7 bases removed from V and 6 bases from J, the gap between germline ends came to 9 bases. The CDR3 sequence is CASIGRDGYTF. CDR3 nucleotides: TGTGCCAGTATAGGACGGGATGGCTACACCTTC.

This rearrangement joins TRBV30 to TRBJ1-2, with 7 bases identical to TRBD1. Germline trimming cut 3 bases from V and 8 bases from J; bases unmatched to any gene: 15. Germline V gene sequence: CDR1 GTSNPN, CDR2 SVGIG (reference sequence). The CDR3 extends over 15 amino acids. In nucleotides, the CDR3 is TGTGCCTGGAGGGCATCGCGACAGGGAAAAGGCGGCTACACCTTC. Translating gives CAWRASRQGKGGYTF.

This chain uses TRBV15 with TRBJ2-1; D could derive from TRBD1 or TRBD2 (5 bases each). Germline values: CDR1 LNHNV, CDR2 YYDKDF (reference sequence). Between the trimmed V and J ends, which lost 0 bases and 7 bases, there was a span of 13 bases. The CDR3 runs to 15 residues. The CDR3 reads CATSRDVGVGNEQFF. CDR3 nucleotide sequence: TGTGCCACCAGCAGAGATGTGGGGGTGGGAAATGAGCAGTTCTTC.

The rearrangement links TRBV10-3 to TRBJ1-1; TRBD1 is a possible D gene (6 bases). V gave up 2 bases and J gave up 5 bases, with 15 bases separating them. Germline CDR1 reads ENHRY; CDR2 reads SYGVKD. CDR3 length: 15 amino acids. The chain's CDR3 is CAISEEQGRGTEAFF. The CDR3 nucleotides read TGTGCCATCAGTGAGGAACAGGGAAGGGGAACTGAAGCTTTCTTT.